The 26 T cell receptor beta chains below come from one sample, sequenced in a study of T cells in Graves' hyperthyroidism and ophthalmopathy. Amplification yielded TCR beta CDR3 regions, with RNA transcripts as the source. A first-round RT-PCR of the TCR CDR3 used the HTBI primer set. TCRdb re-derived calls from the multiplex PCR reads in MiXCR, one entry per CDR3 protein. The profile shows about 270,000 distinct CDR3 sequences, about 20% of them singletons. Sequenced: blood. The source is a man aged 25-45 years with Graves' ophthalmopathy.

V is TRBV20-1 and J is TRBJ1-3; D ambiguous. V was clipped by 0 bases and J by 0 bases, with 18 bases between them. Germline loops: CDR1 DFQATT, CDR2 SNEGSKA (reference sequence). The CDR3 sequence is 18 residues long. Here the CDR3 reads CSARDQMRPSLSGNTIYF. In DNA form, the CDR3 reads TGCAGTGCTAGAGATCAAATGAGACCGTCCCTCTCTGGAAACACCATATATTTT.

The V and J genes are TRBV20-1 and TRBJ2-1; 11 positions match TRBD2. V dropped 1 base and J dropped 2; count of bases not matched to a gene: 1. Germline CDR1 reads DFQATT; CDR2 reads SNEGSKA (reference sequence). This CDR3 contains 15 residues. The chain's CDR3 is CSARVSGRAYNEQFF. The CDR3 nucleotides read TGCAGTGCTAGAGTTAGCGGGAGGGCCTACAATGAGCAGTTCTTC.

This clonotype was counted at least ten times. The J gene is TRBJ2-1, the V gene TRBV11-2; D unresolved. Per germline, CDR1 SGHAT and CDR2 FQNNGV. The germline V and J ends were trimmed by 5 bases and 12 bases, with 17 bases remaining between them. This CDR3 has 13 amino acids. The DNA for the CDR3 is TGTGCCAGCAGCAAGGGTGATAGGTTCGGGCAGTTCTTC. Amino acid sequence: CASSKGDRFGQFF.

This clonotype was observed many times. The chain is built from TRBV28 and TRBJ1-2; TRBD1 matches at 7 bases. The CDR3 is made up of 12 amino acids. The germline CDR1 and CDR2 sequences are MDHEN and SYDVKM. The V segment lost 2 bases and the J segment 8 bases; nucleotides outside the gene matches: 2. The CDR3 spells CASSLDRVGYTF. The CDR3 coding sequence is TGTGCCAGCAGTTTAGACAGGGTCGGCTACACCTTC.

This clonotype has more than one count but fewer than ten. One end of the junction fails to match germline, which may point to a read error. The V call is TRBV10-3, the J call TRBJ2-1; 7 positions match TRBD1. CDR3 length: 17 residues. The germline V gene has CDR1 ENHRY and CDR2 SYGVKD. The CDR3 DNA reads as TGTGTCATCAGTGCGCGACAGGGTGGGAGCTCCTACAATGAGCAGTTCTTC. Amino acid sequence: CVISARQGGSSYNEQFF.

This clonotype appeared a few times. A read error may be the cause here, since a much bigger clone is one base away. V gene TRBV14 combines with J gene TRBJ2-2, with D uncertain. The CDR3 has 13 residues. CDR1 and CDR2 from the germline V gene are SGHDN and FVKESK. CDR3 sequence: CASSETNTEELFF. The CDR3 region has the DNA TGTGCCAGCAGCGAAACTAACACCGAGGAGCTGTTTTTT.

This clonotype came up many times. The V call is TRBV18, the J call TRBJ1-3, with D unresolved. This CDR3 has 15 residues. Trimming cost V 2 bases and J 0 bases, with 8 bases left between them. Germline V gives CDR1 KGHSH, CDR2 LQKENI. CDR3 in DNA: TGTGCCAGCTCACCAAGGGAGGTCTCTGGAAACACCATATATTTT. This codes for CASSPREVSGNTIYF.

The chain joins TRBV7-6 to TRBJ2-1; 10 bases line up with TRBD2. The germline V gene encodes CDR1 SGHVS and CDR2 FNYEAQ. Trimming cost V 1 base and J 0 bases; bases outside gene matches: 6. The CDR3 has 18 residues. The CDR3 DNA follows: TGTGCCAGCAGCTTAGGACTAGCGGGTCTAAGCTCCTACAATGAGCAGTTCTTC. It is translated as CASSLGLAGLSSYNEQFF.

The table lists this clonotype with many counts. This chain uses TRBV5-8 with TRBJ2-1; D gene ambiguous. In germline, CDR1 is SGHTS, CDR2 YDEGEE. V lost 0 bases and J lost 8, with 9 bases in between. The CDR3 runs 13 residues. The CDR3 reads CASSLVYGDEQFF. The CDR3 region has the DNA TGTGCCAGCAGCTTGGTATACGGAGATGAGCAGTTCTTC.

The rearrangement links TRBV6-1 to TRBJ2-5; 8 bases line up with TRBD2. Germline assignment: CDR1 MNHNS and CDR2 SASEGT. Germline trimming cut 0 bases from V and 5 bases from J; bases unmatched to any gene: 2. The CDR3 runs 14 residues. The CDR3 nucleotides read TGTGCCAGCAGTGAAGCTAGCGGGACGGAGACCCAGTACTTC. This encodes CASSEASGTETQYF.

This clonotype was seen more than once but under ten times. The V gene is TRBV29-1, the J gene TRBJ2-2; D unclear. The germline V and J ends were trimmed by 7 bases and 0 bases, with 12 bases remaining between them. Germline-derived CDR1 and CDR2 are SQVTM and ANQGSEA. The CDR3 totals 14 residues. CDR3 coding DNA: TGCAGCGCTCTTGACATCCCGAACACCGGGGAGCTGTTTTTT. It encodes CSALDIPNTGELFF.

This clonotype has ten or more counts. J is TRBJ2-1 and V is TRBV5-5; 9 positions match TRBD2. The CDR3 length is 15 residues. The germline gives CDR1 SGHKS, CDR2 YYEKEE (reference sequence). Trimming removed 0 bases from V and 6 bases from J; junction bases left unmatched: 4. The CDR3 nucleotides read TGTGCCAGCAGCTTGGCGGGACTAGCTATCAATGAGCAGTTCTTC. It encodes CASSLAGLAINEQFF.

The sample holds many counts of this clonotype. This chain joins TRBV28 and TRBJ2-5; D unclear. This CDR3 has 12 residues. Between the trimmed V and J ends, which lost 6 bases and 5 bases, there was a span of 10 bases. CDR1 is MDHEN, CDR2 SYDVKM, per germline. CDR3 bases: TGTGCCAGCAGCCCAAACTGGGAGACCCAGTACTTC. This translates into CASSPNWETQYF.

This clonotype was recorded at least ten times. The rearrangement links TRBV28 to TRBJ1-2; unclear D gene. CDR1 is MDHEN, CDR2 SYDVKM, per germline. V dropped 3 bases and J dropped 4 bases, with 15 bases sitting between them. This CDR3 is built from 15 residues. The CDR3 DNA reads as TGTGCCAGCAGTTTTGCCCCAGTGTCAGTCTATGGCTACACCTTC. It translates to CASSFAPVSVYGYTF.

This clonotype was counted between two and nine times. The chain couples TRBV7-2 to TRBJ2-7, with 8 bases that match TRBD2. The germline CDR1 and CDR2 sequences are SGHTA and FQGNSA. Trimming took 1 base from V and 5 from J; bases not matched to a gene: 7. CDR3 length: 15 residues. CDR3 sequence: CASSLEAGEGNEQYF. The CDR3 bases are TGTGCCAGCAGCTTAGAAGCGGGAGAAGGAAACGAGCAGTACTTC. The full variable domain, with the rest looked up from reference TRBV7-2 and TRBJ2-7, is GAGVSQSPSNKVTEKGKDVELRCDPISGHTALYWYRQSLGQGLEFLIYFQGNSAPDKSGLPSDRFSAERTGGSVSTLTIQRTQQEDSAVYLCASSLEAGEGNEQYFGPGTRLTVT.

This clonotype turned up a few times. The chain has TRBV3-1 and TRBJ1-1; 7 bases map to TRBD1. Germline loops: CDR1 LGHDT, CDR2 YNNKEL (reference sequence). CDR3 size: 17 residues. Unmatched junction bases numbered 7, after V lost 0 bases and J lost 0 bases. In DNA, the CDR3 is TGTGCCAGCAGCCAAGATGGAGGGGGACAGTTGAACACTGAAGCTTTCTTT. Translation: CASSQDGGGQLNTEAFF.

This clonotype was counted many times. The rearrangement joins TRBV9 to TRBJ2-5; TRBD1 might be the D (7 bases). Germline V gene data show CDR1 as SGDLS and CDR2 as YYNGEE. This CDR3 has 14 amino acids. V lost 3 bases and J lost 2, with 11 bases in between. CDR3 residues: CASSAGGIQETQYF. The CDR3 coding sequence is TGTGCCAGCAGCGCAGGGGGGATTCAAGAGACCCAGTACTTC.

The rearrangement joins TRBV7-9 to TRBJ1-6; TRBD1 agrees at 7 bases. This CDR3 has 15 amino acids. CDR1 is SEHNR, CDR2 FQNEAQ, per germline (reference sequence). V was pared by 5 bases and J by 7 bases, with 8 bases of the junction left unmatched. The CDR3 sequence is CASSSSGTANSPLHF. The CDR3 nucleotides read TGTGCCAGCAGCAGCTCCGGGACAGCAAATTCACCCCTCCACTTT. Variable domain in full (rest from reference TRBV7-9 and TRBJ1-6): DTGVSQNPRHKITKRGQNVTFRCDPISEHNRLYWYRQTLGQGPEFLTYFQNEAQLEKSRLLSDRFSAERPKGSFSTLEIQRTEQGDSAMYLCASSSSGTANSPLHFGNGTRLTVT.

As for this clonotype: Possible read error: a much larger clone is one base away. The chain has TRBV12-5 and TRBJ2-7, with 8 bases that match TRBD1. CDR3 size: 14 residues. Losses at the gene ends were 5 bases for V and 0 bases for J; bases not matched to a gene: 3. Germline V lookup: CDR1 LGHNT, CDR2 FRNRAP. The CDR3 DNA reads as TGTGCTAGTGGTACGGACAGGGACTCCTACGAGCAGTACTTC. Its translation: CASGTDRDSYEQYF. Complete variable domain (other parts from reference TRBV12-5 and TRBJ2-7): DARVTQTPRHKVTEMGQEVTMRCQPILGHNTVFWYRQTMMQGLELLAYFRNRAPLDDSGMPKDRFSAEMPDATLATLKIQPSEPRDSAVYFCASGTDRDSYEQYFGPGTRLTVT.

The rearrangement joins TRBV6-1 to TRBJ1-5; D gene uncertain. Trimming shortened V by 4 bases and J by 4 bases, and 8 bases separated the two germline ends. The CDR3 is 13 residues long. Per germline, CDR1 MNHNS and CDR2 SASEGT. The CDR3: CASSAMGNQPQHF. DNA for the CDR3: TGTGCCAGCAGTGCAATGGGTAATCAGCCCCAGCATTTT.

In its sample, this clonotype was seen many times. The chain recombines TRBV18 with TRBJ2-7, with a tentative D call TRBD2 (6 bases). V was cut by 3 bases and J by 3 bases, with 9 bases left in between. Germline values: CDR1 KGHSH, CDR2 LQKENI. The CDR3 loop spans 13 amino acids. Written as DNA, the CDR3 is TGTGCCAGCTCACCGGGGGGTGACTACGAGCAGTACTTC. Translation: CASSPGGDYEQYF.

This clonotype was seen at least ten times. The chain couples TRBV2 to TRBJ1-1; D is unclear. Germline CDR1 SNHLY, CDR2 FYNNEI. V gave up 4 bases and J gave up 0 bases, with 12 bases separating them. The CDR3 runs 15 residues. CDR3 DNA sequence: TGTGCCAGCAGTGCTTTACAGCCGGTGAACACTGAAGCTTTCTTT. This codes for CASSALQPVNTEAFF.

Points on this clonotype: At one end the junction does not follow the germline gene, possibly because of a read error. The V gene is TRBV10-2, the J gene TRBJ2-7; D unclear. Germline V CDR1 and CDR2: WSHSY, SAAADI. The CDR3 loop spans 13 amino acids. The CDR3 reads CACSESIGGSQYF. The CDR3 nucleotides read TGCGCCTGCAGTGAGTCGATAGGCGGCTCGCAGTACTTC.

This clonotype was recorded at least ten times. The chain couples TRBV28 to TRBJ1-5, with D perhaps TRBD1 (6 bases). Germline V gives CDR1 MDHEN, CDR2 SYDVKM. The CDR3 covers 14 residues. Between the trimmed V and J ends, which lost 3 bases and 6 bases, there was a span of 12 bases. The CDR3 here is CASSFDGGGQPQHF. CDR3 sequence (DNA): TGTGCCAGCAGTTTCGATGGAGGGGGTCAGCCCCAGCATTTT.

This chain links TRBV3-1 with TRBJ2-4, with 7 positions matching TRBD2. From germline, CDR1 is LGHDT and CDR2 YNNKEL (reference sequence). This CDR3 contains 19 residues. V lost 3 bases and J lost 6; bases outside the gene matches: 20. The CDR3 sequence: CASSHGEGTGGDSRNIQYF. The DNA of the CDR3 is TGTGCCAGCAGCCACGGGGAGGGGACTGGCGGAGATTCTAGAAACATTCAGTACTTC.

This clonotype occurred a few times. V is TRBV5-1 and J is TRBJ2-7; D possibly corresponds to TRBD1 (5 bases). The CDR3 runs 16 residues. Germline V gene data show CDR1 as SGHRS and CDR2 as YFSETQ. The V end lost 3 bases, the J end lost 3 bases, and 19 bases lay between the germline ends. The DNA of the CDR3 is TGCGCCAGCAGCTCCGTTCAGGGCCCCGTAAACTACGAGCAGTACTTC. This translates into CASSSVQGPVNYEQYF.